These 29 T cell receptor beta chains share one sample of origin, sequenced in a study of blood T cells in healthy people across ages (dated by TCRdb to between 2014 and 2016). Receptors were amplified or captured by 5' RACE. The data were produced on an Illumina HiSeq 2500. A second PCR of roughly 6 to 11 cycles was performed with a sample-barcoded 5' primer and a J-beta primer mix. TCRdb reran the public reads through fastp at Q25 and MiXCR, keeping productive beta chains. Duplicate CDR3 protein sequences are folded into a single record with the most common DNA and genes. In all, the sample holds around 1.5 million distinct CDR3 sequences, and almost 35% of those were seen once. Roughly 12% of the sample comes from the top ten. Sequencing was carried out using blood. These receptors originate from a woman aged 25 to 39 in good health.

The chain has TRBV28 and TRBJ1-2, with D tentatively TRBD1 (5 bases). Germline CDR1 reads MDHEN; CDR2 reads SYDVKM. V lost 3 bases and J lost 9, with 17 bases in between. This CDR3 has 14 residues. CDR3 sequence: CASSFGQGTISYTF. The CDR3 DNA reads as TGTGCCAGCAGTTTCGGACAAGGGACTATAAGCTACACCTTC.

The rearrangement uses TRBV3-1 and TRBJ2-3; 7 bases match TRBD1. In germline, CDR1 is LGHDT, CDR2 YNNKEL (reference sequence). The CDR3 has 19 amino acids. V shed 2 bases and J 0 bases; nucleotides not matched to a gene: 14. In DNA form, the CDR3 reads TGTGCCAGCAGCCAAATACTCAGAATTACAGGGGCCAGCACAGATACGCAGTATTTT. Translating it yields CASSQILRITGASTDTQYF.

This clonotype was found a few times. The CDR3: CASTPGPDWDEQFF. DNA for the CDR3: TGCGCCAGCACCCCGGGCCCCGATTGGGATGAGCAGTTCTTC. This sequence joins TRBV5-1 and TRBJ2-1; D not resolved. The CDR3 loop spans 14 amino acids. The V gene's germline CDR1 is SGHRS and CDR2 YFSETQ. Trimming took off 6 bases at V and 8 bases at J, with 18 bases between the two ends. Complete variable domain (other parts from reference TRBV5-1 and TRBJ2-1): KAGVTQTPRYLIKTRGQQVTLSCSPISGHRSVSWYQQTPGQGLQFLFEYFSETQRNKGNFPGRFSGRQFSNSRSEMNVSTLELGDSALYLCASTPGPDWDEQFFGPGTRLTVL.

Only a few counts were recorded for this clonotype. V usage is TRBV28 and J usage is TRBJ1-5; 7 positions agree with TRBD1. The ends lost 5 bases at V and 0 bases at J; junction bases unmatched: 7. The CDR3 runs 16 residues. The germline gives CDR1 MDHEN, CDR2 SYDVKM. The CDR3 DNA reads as TGTGCCAGCAGTCACCTCCGACAGGGTAGCAATCAGCCCCAGCATTTT. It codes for CASSHLRQGSNQPQHF.

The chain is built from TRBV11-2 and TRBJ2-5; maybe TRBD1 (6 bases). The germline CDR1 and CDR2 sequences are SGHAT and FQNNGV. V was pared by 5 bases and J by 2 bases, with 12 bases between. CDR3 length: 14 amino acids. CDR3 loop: CASSHGTFQETQYF. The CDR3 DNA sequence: TGTGCCAGCAGCCACGGGACATTTCAAGAGACCCAGTACTTC.

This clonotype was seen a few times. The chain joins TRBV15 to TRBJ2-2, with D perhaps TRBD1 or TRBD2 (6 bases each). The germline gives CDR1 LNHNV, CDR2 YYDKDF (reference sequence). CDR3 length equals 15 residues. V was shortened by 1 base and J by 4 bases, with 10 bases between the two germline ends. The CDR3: CATSRGPGATGELFF. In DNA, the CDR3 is TGTGCCACCAGCAGAGGCCCGGGGGCCACCGGGGAGCTGTTTTTT.

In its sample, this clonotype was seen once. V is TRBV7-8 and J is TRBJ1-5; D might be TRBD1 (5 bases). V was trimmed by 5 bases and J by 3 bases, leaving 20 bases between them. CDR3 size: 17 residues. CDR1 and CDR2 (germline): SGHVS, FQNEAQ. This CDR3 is CASSLAPGAGNNQPQHF. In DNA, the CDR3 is TGTGCCAGCAGCCTCGCACCCGGGGCAGGGAACAATCAGCCCCAGCATTTT. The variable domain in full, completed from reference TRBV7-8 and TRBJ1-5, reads GAGVSQSPRYKVAKRGQDVALRCDPISGHVSLFWYQQALGQGPEFLTYFQNEAQLDKSGLPSDRFFAERPEGSVSTLKIQRTQQEDSAVYLCASSLAPGAGNNQPQHFGDGTRLSIL.

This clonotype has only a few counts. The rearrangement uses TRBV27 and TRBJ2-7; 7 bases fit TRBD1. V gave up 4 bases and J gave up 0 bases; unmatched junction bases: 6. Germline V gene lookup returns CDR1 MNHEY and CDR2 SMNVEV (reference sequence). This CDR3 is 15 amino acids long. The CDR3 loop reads CASSSWDRPSYEQYF. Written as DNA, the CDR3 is TGTGCCAGCAGTTCCTGGGACAGACCCTCCTACGAGCAGTACTTC.

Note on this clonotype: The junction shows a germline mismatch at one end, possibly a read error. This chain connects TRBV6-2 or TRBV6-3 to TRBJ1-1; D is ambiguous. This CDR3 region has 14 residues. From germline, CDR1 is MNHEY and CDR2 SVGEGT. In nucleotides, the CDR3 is TGTGCCGGCAGCCCCGTGCAGATGAACACTGAAGCTTTCTTT. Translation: CAGSPVQMNTEAFF.

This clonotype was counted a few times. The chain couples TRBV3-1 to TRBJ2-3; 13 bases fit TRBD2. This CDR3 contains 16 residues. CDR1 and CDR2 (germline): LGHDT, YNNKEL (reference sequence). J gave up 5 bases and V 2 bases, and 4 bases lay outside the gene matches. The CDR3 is CASSQTSGGVKDTQYF. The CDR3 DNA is TGTGCCAGCAGCCAAACTAGCGGGGGGGTAAAAGATACGCAGTATTTT.

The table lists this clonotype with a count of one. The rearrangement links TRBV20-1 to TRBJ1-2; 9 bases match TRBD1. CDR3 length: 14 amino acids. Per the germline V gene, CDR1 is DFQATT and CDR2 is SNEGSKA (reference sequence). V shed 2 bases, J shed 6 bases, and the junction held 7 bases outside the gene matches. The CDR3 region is CSARMEQGADGYTF. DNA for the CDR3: TGCAGTGCTAGAATGGAACAGGGGGCTGATGGCTACACCTTC.

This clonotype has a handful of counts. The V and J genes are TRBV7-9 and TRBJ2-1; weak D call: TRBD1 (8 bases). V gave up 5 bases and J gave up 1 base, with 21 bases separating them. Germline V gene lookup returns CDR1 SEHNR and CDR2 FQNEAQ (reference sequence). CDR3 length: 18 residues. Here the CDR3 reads CASSIDRGQRGSYNEQFF. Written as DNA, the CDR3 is TGTGCCAGCAGCATTGACAGGGGACAGCGGGGATCCTACAATGAGCAGTTCTTC. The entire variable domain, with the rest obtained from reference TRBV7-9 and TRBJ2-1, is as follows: DTGVSQNPRHKITKRGQNVTFRCDPISEHNRLYWYRQTLGQGPEFLTYFQNEAQLEKSRLLSDRFSAERPKGSFSTLEIQRTEQGDSAMYLCASSIDRGQRGSYNEQFFGPGTRLTVL.

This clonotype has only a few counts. The CDR3 DNA follows: TGTGCCAGCTCCTCCGACAGGGGGGCGAGGATTGAGCAGTTCTTC. This encodes CASSSDRGARIEQFF. V and J are TRBV28 and TRBJ2-1, with 9 bases lining up with TRBD1. Germline lookup yields CDR1 MDHEN and CDR2 SYDVKM. CDR3 size: 15 residues. V dropped 8 bases and J dropped 9; count of bases not matched to a gene: 14.

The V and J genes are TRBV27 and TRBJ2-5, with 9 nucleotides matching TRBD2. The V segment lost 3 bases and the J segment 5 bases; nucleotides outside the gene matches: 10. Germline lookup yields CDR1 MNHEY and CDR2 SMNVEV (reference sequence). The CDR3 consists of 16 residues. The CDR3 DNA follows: TGTGCCAGCAGTTTTCGGGCTAGCGGGACTTCGGAGACCCAGTACTTC. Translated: CASSFRASGTSETQYF.

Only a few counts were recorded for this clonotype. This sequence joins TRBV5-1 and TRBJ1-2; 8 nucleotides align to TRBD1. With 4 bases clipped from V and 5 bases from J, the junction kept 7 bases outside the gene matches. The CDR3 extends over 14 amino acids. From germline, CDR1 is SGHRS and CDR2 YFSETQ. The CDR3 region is CASSLDRVMYGYTF. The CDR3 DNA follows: TGCGCCAGCAGCCTGGACAGGGTTATGTATGGCTACACCTTC.

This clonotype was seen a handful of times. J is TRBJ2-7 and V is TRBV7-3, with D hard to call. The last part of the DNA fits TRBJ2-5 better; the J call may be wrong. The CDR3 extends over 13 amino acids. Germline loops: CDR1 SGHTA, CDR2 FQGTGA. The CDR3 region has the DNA TGTGCCAGCAGCTTGAACCTCGCAGAGACCCAGTACTTC. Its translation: CASSLNLAETQYF.

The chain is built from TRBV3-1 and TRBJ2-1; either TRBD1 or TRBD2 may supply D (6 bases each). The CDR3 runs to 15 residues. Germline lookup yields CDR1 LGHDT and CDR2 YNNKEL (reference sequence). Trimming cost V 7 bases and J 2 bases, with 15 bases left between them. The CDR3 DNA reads TGTGCCAGCACCCTAGGGGGGCCCCCCTACAATGAGCAGTTCTTC. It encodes CASTLGGPPYNEQFF.

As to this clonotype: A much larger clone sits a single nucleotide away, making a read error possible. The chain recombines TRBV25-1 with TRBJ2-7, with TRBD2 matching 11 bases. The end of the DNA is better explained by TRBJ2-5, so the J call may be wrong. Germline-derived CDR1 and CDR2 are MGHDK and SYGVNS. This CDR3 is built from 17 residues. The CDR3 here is CASSEWSSGRARETQYF. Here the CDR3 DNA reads TGTGCCAGCAGTGAATGGAGTAGCGGGAGGGCCAGAGAGACCCAGTACTTC.

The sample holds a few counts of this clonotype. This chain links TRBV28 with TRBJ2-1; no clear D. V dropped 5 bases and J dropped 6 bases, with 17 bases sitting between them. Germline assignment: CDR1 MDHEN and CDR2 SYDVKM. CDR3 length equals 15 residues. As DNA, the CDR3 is TGTGCCAGCAGTCTTGGAAAAACAGAGACCAATGAGCAGTTCTTC. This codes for CASSLGKTETNEQFF. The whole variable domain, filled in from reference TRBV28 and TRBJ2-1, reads DVKVTQSSRYLVKRTGEKVFLECVQDMDHENMFWYRQDPGLGLRLIYFSYDVKMKEKGDIPEGYSVSREKKERFSLILESASTNQTSMYLCASSLGKTETNEQFFGPGTRLTVL.

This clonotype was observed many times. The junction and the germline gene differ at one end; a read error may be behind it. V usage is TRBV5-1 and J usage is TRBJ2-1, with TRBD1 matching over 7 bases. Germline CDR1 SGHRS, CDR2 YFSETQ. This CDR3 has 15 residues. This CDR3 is CASSLRQGPYYEQFF. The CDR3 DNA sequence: TGCGCCAGCAGCTTAAGACAGGGTCCCTACTATGAGCAGTTCTTC.

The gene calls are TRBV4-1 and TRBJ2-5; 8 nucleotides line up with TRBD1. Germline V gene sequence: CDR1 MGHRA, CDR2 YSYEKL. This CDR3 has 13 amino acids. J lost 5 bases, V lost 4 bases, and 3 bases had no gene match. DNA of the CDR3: TGCGCCAGCAGCCGCCGGGACAGGGAGACCCAGTACTTC. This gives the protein CASSRRDRETQYF.

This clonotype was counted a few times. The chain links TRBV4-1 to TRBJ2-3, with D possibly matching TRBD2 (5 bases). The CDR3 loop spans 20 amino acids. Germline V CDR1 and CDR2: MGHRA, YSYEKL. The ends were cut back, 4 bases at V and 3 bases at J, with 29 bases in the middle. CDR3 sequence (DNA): TGCGCCAGCAGCCGCGTCCCCTCAGTCGGACCCCCTCGGAGGACAGATACGCAGTATTTT. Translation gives CASSRVPSVGPPRRTDTQYF.

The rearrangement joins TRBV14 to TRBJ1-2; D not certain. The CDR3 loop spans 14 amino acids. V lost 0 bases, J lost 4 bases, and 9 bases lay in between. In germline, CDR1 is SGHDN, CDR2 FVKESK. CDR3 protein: CASSQDEGGYGYTF. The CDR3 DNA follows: TGTGCCAGCAGCCAAGATGAGGGCGGCTATGGCTACACCTTC.

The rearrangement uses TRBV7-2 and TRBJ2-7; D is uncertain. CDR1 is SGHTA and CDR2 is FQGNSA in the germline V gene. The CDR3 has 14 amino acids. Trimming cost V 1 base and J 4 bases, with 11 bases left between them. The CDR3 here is CASSLVWKEYEQYF. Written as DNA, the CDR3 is TGTGCCAGCAGCTTAGTTTGGAAGGAATACGAGCAGTACTTC.

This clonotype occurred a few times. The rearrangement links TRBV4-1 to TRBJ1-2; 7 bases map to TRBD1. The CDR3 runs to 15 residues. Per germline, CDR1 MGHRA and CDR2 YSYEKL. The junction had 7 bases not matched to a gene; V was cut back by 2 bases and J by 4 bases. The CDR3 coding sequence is TGCGCCAGCAGCCAACTTAAACAGGGGATCTATGGCTACACCTTC. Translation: CASSQLKQGIYGYTF.

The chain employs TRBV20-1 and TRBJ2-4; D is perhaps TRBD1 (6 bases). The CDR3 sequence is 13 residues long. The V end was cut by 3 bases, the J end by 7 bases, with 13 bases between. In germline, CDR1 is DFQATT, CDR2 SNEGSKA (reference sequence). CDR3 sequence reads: CSARSQGKNIQYF. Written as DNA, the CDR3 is TGCAGTGCTAGGAGTCAGGGGAAGAACATTCAGTACTTC.

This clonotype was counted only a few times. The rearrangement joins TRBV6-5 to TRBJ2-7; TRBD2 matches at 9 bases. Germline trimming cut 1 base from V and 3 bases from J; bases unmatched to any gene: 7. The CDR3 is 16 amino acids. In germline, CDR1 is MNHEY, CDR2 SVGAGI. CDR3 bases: TGTGCCAGCAGTTACTGGGCTAGCGGGGTTAGCTACGAGCAGTACTTC. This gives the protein CASSYWASGVSYEQYF.

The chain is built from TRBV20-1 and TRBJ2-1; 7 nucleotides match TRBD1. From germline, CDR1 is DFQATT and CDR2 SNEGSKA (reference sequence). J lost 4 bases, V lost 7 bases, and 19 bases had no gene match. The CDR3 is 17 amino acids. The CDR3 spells CSVGGGTVGPLYNEQFF. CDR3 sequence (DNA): TGCAGTGTTGGGGGTGGGACAGTGGGCCCATTATACAATGAGCAGTTCTTC.

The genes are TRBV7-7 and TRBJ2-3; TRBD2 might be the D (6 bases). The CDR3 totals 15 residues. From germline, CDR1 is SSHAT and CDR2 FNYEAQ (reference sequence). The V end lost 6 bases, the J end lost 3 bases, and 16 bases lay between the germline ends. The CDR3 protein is CASSKSGLETDTQYF. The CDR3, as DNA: TGTGCCAGCAGTAAGAGCGGGTTAGAAACAGATACGCAGTATTTT.